The 2 T cell receptor beta chains presented below share a single source sample, sequenced in a study of vaccination and CD4 T cells after COVID-19. The antigens for these receptors are not known. Sequencing of the DNA from cultured CD4+ T cells was carried out with the Oncomine TCR Beta short-read assay. TCRdb processed the PCR reads anew with MiXCR; each CDR3 protein has one entry. The repertoire holds 19,000 or so distinct CDR3 sequences, with 46% as singletons. Indicated treatment: approximately 11-day PBMC culture with coronavirus spike peptide pools or control peptides (ViraFEST assay). Material: CD4+ T cells from blood, cultured in vitro, obtained after SARS-CoV-2 vaccination. The receptors come from a human donor who had recovered from COVID-19.

A few counts support this clonotype. The rearrangement uses TRBV6-2 or TRBV6-3 and TRBJ1-5; D gene unclear. From germline, CDR1 is MNHEY and CDR2 SVGEGT. The CDR3 length is 12 residues. V was cut by 3 bases and J by 4 bases, with 4 bases left in between. For the CDR3, the DNA is TGTGCCAGCAGTTATGGGAATCAGCCCCAGCATTTT. It yields the protein CASSYGNQPQHF.

The CDR3 DNA follows: TGTGCCAGCAGCCCAGGGGGGCCCTTCTATGGCTACACCTTC. It translates to CASSPGGPFYGYTF. V usage is TRBV7-2 and J usage is TRBJ1-2, with 7 bases aligning to TRBD1. The germline gives CDR1 SGHTA, CDR2 FQGNSA. The V gene end was trimmed by 5 bases and the J gene end by 4 bases; junction bases not matched to a gene: 7. The CDR3 has 14 amino acids.